This TCR beta chain was documented in a study of blood T cells in healthy people across ages. Caucasian, healthy and from Russia, the donors were aged between roughly 6 and 95. Findings and caveats of the study: Expanded clonotype shifts may have been confounded, as the donors had an unknown CMV status. More naive CD4+ cells and higher diversity were found in long-lived than in aged donors.

This clonotype was observed a handful of times. Its target is not known. Next came a second PCR, run for about 7 to 12 cycles, which used a sample-barcoded 5' primer along with a J-beta primer mix. Every single cDNA molecule received a tag from a template-switch adaptor with 12 random nucleotides. TCRdb analysed the 5' RACE reads with MiXCR anew, one entry per CDR3 protein. The sample lists just under 750,000 distinct CDR3 sequences, about a fifth occurring once. The CDR3 is made up of 14 amino acids. The germline CDR1 and CDR2 sequences are SGHNT and YYREEE (reference sequence). The V gene lost 0 bases and the J gene lost 1 base, with 8 bases spanning the gap.

The TCR sequence derives from a man aged 70 or older in good health. The rearrangement joins TRBV5-4 to TRBJ2-7; no firm D call. The sequenced sample consisted of blood. This CDR3 is CASSLDGYSYEQYF. The CDR3, as DNA: TGTGCCAGCAGCTTGGACGGTTATTCCTACGAGCAGTACTTC. The whole variable domain, remainder taken from reference TRBV5-4 and TRBJ2-7, is ETGVTQSPTHLIKTRGQQVTLRCSSQSGHNTVSWYQQALGQGPQFIFQYYREEENGRGNFPPRFSGLQFPNYSSELNVNALELDDSALYLCASSLDGYSYEQYFGPGTRLTVT.